Listed below are T cell receptor beta chains from one sample, sequenced in a study of T cell clonotyping in hematopoietic cell transplantation. The data were produced by immunoSEQ multiplex PCR, yet TCRdb's version contains in-frame clones alone and is incomplete. The sample contains roughly 14,000 clones, around 84% of which appear only once. The sequencing here drew on PBMCs, taken 100 days after allogeneic stem cell transplant. The receptors here all came from a male patient aged 50 to 60 who had an allogeneic stem cell transplant from an unrelated donor, so T cells may come from the graft donor. Some clones in this sample may be carry-over from other donors' samples. Both conserved end residues are part of each CDR3. The D gene is left open where the match is weak. Only part of the rows carry a size: once, few, many, or a class if the clone is expanded.

cdr3_nt cdr3_aa v_call cdr3_length j_call d_call clone_size
TGTGCCAGCAGCACCGGACTAGCGGGGGAGCAGTACTTC CASSTGLAGEQYF TRBV9 13 TRBJ2-7 TRBD2 -
TGTGCCAGCAGCCAGATTGGGGGGCTAGAATATGGCTACACCTTC CASSQIGGLEYGYTF TRBV7-2 15 TRBJ1-2 - -
TGCAGTGCTGCTAATAACTATGGCTACACCTTC CSAANNYGYTF TRBV20-1 11 TRBJ1-2 - -
TGTGCCAGCAGCGGGTGGGGACAGGGGGGCAATGAGCAGTTCTTC CASSGWGQGGNEQFF TRBV5-6 15 TRBJ2-1 TRBD1 -
TGTGCCAGCAGCTTAGTGCGACTAGCGGGGACCTACGAGCAGTACTTC CASSLVRLAGTYEQYF TRBV7-8 16 TRBJ2-7 TRBD2 -
TGCAGCGTTACTCGCACCAATGGCTACACCTTC CSVTRTNGYTF TRBV29-1 11 TRBJ1-2 - -
TGTGCCAGCAAAATACAAAGGGGAGTGCCTGAAGCTTTCTTT CASKIQRGVPEAFF TRBV2 14 TRBJ1-1 - few
TGTGCCAGAAGCCCACTAGCGGGAGGGTCTGCCGAAATGTACGAGCAGTACTTC CARSPLAGGSAEMYEQYF TRBV7-5 18 TRBJ2-7 - -
TGTGCCAGCAGTTTGCGCGGGGCCTACAACTATGGCTACACCTTC CASSLRGAYNYGYTF TRBV28 15 TRBJ1-2 - -
TGCGCCAGCAGCTTGGTTAGCGGGAGCAATCAGCCCCAGCATTTT CASSLVSGSNQPQHF TRBV5-1 15 TRBJ1-5 - -
TGTGCCAGCCGGGACAGGGGAAGTTCCAATTCACCCCTCCACTTT CASRDRGSSNSPLHF TRBV2 15 TRBJ1-6 TRBD1 -
TGTGCCAGCAGCTTAAGGGGGCCCACAGATACGCAGTATTTT CASSLRGPTDTQYF TRBV7-2 14 TRBJ2-3 TRBD1 once
TGTGCCAGCAGCTTAGGCACAGGGTGGGGGAACACTGAAGCTTTCTTT CASSLGTGWGNTEAFF TRBV13 16 TRBJ1-1 - -
TGTGCCAGCAGTACAAACTGGGGGGACACGACCCCTTCGTACGAGCAGTACTTC CASSTNWGDTTPSYEQYF TRBV28 18 TRBJ2-7 - -
TGTGCCAGCAGCTTTACCGGGACAGTTGGGAACACTGAAGCTTTCTTT CASSFTGTVGNTEAFF TRBV11-2 16 TRBJ1-1 TRBD1 -
TGTGCCAGCAGGCTACTCCCTCAGGGGGCGCGCGAGCAGTACTTC CASRLLPQGAREQYF TRBV6-6 15 TRBJ2-7 TRBD1 -
TGTGCCAGCAGCTCCAATCCGGGACTACCTACGACCGGGGAGCTGTTTTTT CASSSNPGLPTTGELFF TRBV9 17 TRBJ2-2 TRBD2 -
TGTGCCAGCAGCACCCAGGGCGGGGGGGCTAGCACAGATACGCAGTATTTT CASSTQGGGASTDTQYF TRBV9 17 TRBJ2-3 TRBD2 -
TGTGCCAGCAGCTCGAGACAGGGGAATGAGCAGTTCTTC CASSSRQGNEQFF TRBV7-8 13 TRBJ2-1 TRBD1 -
TGTGCCAGTAATCGGGACAACCTGGGGCGCACTGAAGCTTTCTTT CASNRDNLGRTEAFF TRBV19 15 TRBJ1-1 - few